This T cell receptor (beta chain) was documented in a study of blood T cells in healthy people across ages. V was pared by 6 bases and J by 4 bases, with 12 bases between. Looked up from germline, CDR1 is SQVTM and CDR2 is ANQGSEA. The CDR3 covers 12 residues. Using a J-beta primer mix together with a sample-barcoded 5' primer, a second PCR was run for about 6 to 11 cycles. A 12-random-nucleotide template-switch adaptor tagged each cDNA molecule. TCRdb reprocessed the 5' RACE reads with MiXCR, giving one entry per CDR3 protein. The repertoire holds fewer than 1,200,000 distinct CDR3 sequences, with around 25% as singletons. The same data also went into a second study, on T cells of mothers and their children.

Sequencing was carried out using blood. The sequence was collected from a girl under 10 years old in good health. This chain links TRBV29-1 with TRBJ1-2; TRBD1 might be the D (6 bases). Here the CDR3 DNA reads TGCAGCGTGGGGGGGACAAGCTATGGCTACACCTTC. Its protein is CSVGGTSYGYTF.